The 19 T cell receptor beta chains below were found in one sample sequenced in a study of identical twins. TCRdb used MiXCR to reprocess the 5' RACE reads, holding one entry per CDR3 protein. The sample consists of 250,000 to 350,000 distinct CDR3 sequences, around 8.8% of them appearing once. The same sample was also studied in work on yellow fever vaccine responses in identical twins.

Sequenced input: memory (CD45RO+) T cells sorted from blood. These receptors were obtained from a woman aged 18-29 years in good health.

CDR3 DNA sequence: TGTGCCAGCTCACCCGCCGGGGGCCGGGAGCAGTACTTC. Its translation: CASSPAGGREQYF. The V call is TRBV18, the J call TRBJ2-7, with D perhaps matching TRBD1 or TRBD2 (6 bases each). The germline V and J ends were trimmed by 3 bases and 7 bases, with 13 bases remaining between them. The CDR3 covers 13 residues. Germline V gene lookup returns CDR1 KGHSH and CDR2 LQKENI.

This clonotype was detected a few times. V and J are TRBV6-1 and TRBJ2-1; 8 bases map to TRBD2. CDR1 and CDR2 from the germline V gene are MNHNS and SASEGT. The CDR3 consists of 14 residues. Germline trimming cut 7 bases from V and 3 bases from J; bases unmatched to any gene: 5. The chain's CDR3 is CASIRLAGYNEQFF. In nucleotides, the CDR3 is TGTGCCAGCATCAGGCTAGCGGGCTACAATGAGCAGTTCTTC.

The genes are TRBV5-1 and TRBJ2-7, with 8 bases matching TRBD2. Germline CDR1 SGHRS, CDR2 YFSETQ. V was pared by 3 bases and J by 3 bases, with 20 bases of the junction left unmatched. The CDR3 covers 19 residues. The CDR3 bases are TGCGCCAGCAGCTCCAGGGTCGGAGGGTTGACAGCGGGAGTCTACGAGCAGTACTTC. Amino acids: CASSSRVGGLTAGVYEQYF.

The genes are TRBV29-1 and TRBJ2-7; 14 bases fit TRBD2. The CDR3 sequence is 16 residues long. Germline V gene sequence: CDR1 SQVTM, CDR2 ANQGSEA. The V gene end was trimmed by 6 bases and the J gene end by 0 bases; junction bases not matched to a gene: 7. The CDR3 DNA sequence: TGCAGCGTCGAAAGGGGACTAGCGGGAGCCTCCTACGAGCAGTACTTC. Translation gives CSVERGLAGASYEQYF.

The V gene is TRBV6-4, the J gene TRBJ2-1, with unresolved D. The CDR3 has 13 amino acids. CDR1 is MRHNA and CDR2 is SNTAGT in the germline V gene. Trimming left V 6 bases short and J 4 bases short, with 10 bases between. CDR3 sequence: CASSTESYNEQFF. In DNA, the CDR3 is TGTGCCAGCAGCACAGAGAGTTACAATGAGCAGTTCTTC.

This clonotype has a count of ten or more. J is TRBJ2-1 and V is TRBV7-7; 7 nucleotides line up with TRBD2. CDR1 and CDR2 from the germline V gene are SSHAT and FNYEAQ (reference sequence). V lost 5 bases and J lost 2; bases outside the gene matches: 9. This CDR3 is built from 16 residues. The CDR3 DNA sequence: TGTGCCAGCAGCGAACCCCTAGCGGACACCTACAATGAGCAGTTCTTC. Amino acid sequence: CASSEPLADTYNEQFF.

At least ten counts were recorded for this clonotype. The chain joins TRBV7-2 to TRBJ2-4; 7 nucleotides line up with TRBD2. Germline-derived CDR1 and CDR2 are SGHTA and FQGNSA. The CDR3 is 17 amino acids. Trimming cost V 0 bases and J 5 bases; bases outside gene matches: 10. As DNA, the CDR3 is TGTGCCAGCAGCTTAGCGCGGGGAGGGAAATGGCAAAACATTCAGTACTTC. It codes for CASSLARGGKWQNIQYF.

This clonotype occurred a few times. The chain joins TRBV3-1 to TRBJ1-1; no reliable D call. The length of the CDR3 is 12 residues. Trimming removed 4 bases from V and 6 bases from J, with 9 bases in between. The V gene's germline CDR1 is LGHDT and CDR2 YNNKEL (reference sequence). As DNA, the CDR3 is TGTGCCAGCAGCCGGGGTGGGCCTGAAGCTTTCTTT. Amino acids: CASSRGGPEAFF.

The V call is TRBV6-4, the J call TRBJ2-5, with unresolved D. CDR1 MRHNA and CDR2 SNTAGT come from the germline V gene. Trimming took 3 bases from V and 1 from J, leaving 12 bases between them. The CDR3 is made up of 15 amino acids. The chain's CDR3 is CASSESTDGQETQYF. The CDR3 region has the DNA TGTGCCAGCAGTGAATCAACGGACGGCCAAGAGACCCAGTACTTC.

This clonotype came up many times. This rearrangement joins TRBV29-1 to TRBJ2-7, with 7 bases matching TRBD1. J lost 0 bases, V lost 6 bases, and 8 bases had no gene match. Germline CDR1 is SQVTM and CDR2 is ANQGSEA. The CDR3 is made up of 14 amino acids. DNA for the CDR3: TGCAGCGTAAGGACAGGCTATAGCTCCTACGAGCAGTACTTC. This sequence encodes CSVRTGYSSYEQYF.

At least ten counts were recorded for this clonotype. The CDR3: CASSLGGQGSNGELFF. The CDR3, as DNA: TGTGCCAGCAGCTTAGGTGGCCAGGGTTCAAACGGGGAGCTGTTTTTT. The chain is built from TRBV7-2 and TRBJ2-2; D might be TRBD1 (5 bases). The CDR3 is made up of 16 amino acids. Per the germline V gene, CDR1 is SGHTA and CDR2 is FQGNSA. V lost 1 base and J lost 7, with 16 bases in between.

Ten or more counts support this clonotype. The genes are TRBV20-1 and TRBJ2-1; perhaps TRBD2 as D (7 bases). The V gene's germline CDR1 is DFQATT and CDR2 SNEGSKA (reference sequence). V was trimmed by 7 bases and J by 5 bases, leaving 18 bases between them. The CDR3 has 14 amino acids. The CDR3: CSGGGGRTNNEQFF. As DNA, the CDR3 is TGCAGTGGGGGGGGCGGGAGAACCAACAATGAGCAGTTCTTC.

This clonotype came up many times. V is TRBV5-1 and J is TRBJ2-7, with TRBD2 identical over 10 bases. In germline, CDR1 is SGHRS, CDR2 YFSETQ. The CDR3 is made up of 13 amino acids. CDR3 nucleotides: TGCATCACTCTAGCGGGAGAAATCTACGAGCAGTACTTC. It is translated as CITLAGEIYEQYF.

This clonotype was detected only a few times. The gene calls are TRBV20-1 and TRBJ2-7; D unresolved. This CDR3 is 14 amino acids long. CDR1 and CDR2 (germline): DFQATT, SNEGSKA (reference sequence). V was trimmed by 4 bases and J by 7 bases, leaving 20 bases between them. The CDR3 sequence: CSANPPGVGTEQYF. The CDR3 nucleotides read TGCAGTGCTAATCCTCCAGGCGTAGGAACAGAGCAGTACTTC.

The chain recombines TRBV18 with TRBJ2-1; the D is unclear. The CDR3 has 11 residues. Per germline, CDR1 KGHSH and CDR2 LQKENI. V lost 4 bases and J 9 bases, leaving 7 bases between the germline ends. DNA of the CDR3: TGTGCCAGCTCACAGGATAGTGAGCAGTTCTTC. This sequence encodes CASSQDSEQFF.

J is TRBJ1-2 and V is TRBV2; no definite D call. Trimming took off 4 bases at V and 4 bases at J, with 10 bases between the two ends. From germline, CDR1 is SNHLY and CDR2 FYNNEI. The CDR3 spans 13 residues. The CDR3 region is CASSGIGSYGYTF. CDR3 in DNA: TGTGCCAGCAGTGGAATAGGGTCCTATGGCTACACCTTC.

CDR3 in amino acids: CASSYGLDTQYF. The CDR3 DNA follows: TGTGCCAGCAGTTATGGACTAGATACGCAGTATTTT. The chain employs TRBV7-9 and TRBJ2-3, with D perhaps matching TRBD2 (5 bases). Per the germline V gene, CDR1 is SEHNR and CDR2 is FQNEAQ (reference sequence). CDR3 length: 12 amino acids. V lost 6 bases, J lost 5 bases, and 9 bases lay in between.

There are many counts of this clonotype. This chain links TRBV5-1 with TRBJ2-2, with D perhaps matching TRBD2 (6 bases). Trimming left V 4 bases short and J 1 base short, with 14 bases between. This CDR3 is 16 amino acids long. Per germline, CDR1 SGHRS and CDR2 YFSETQ. CDR3 amino acids: CASSNLANQNTGELFF. DNA of the CDR3: TGCGCCAGCAGCAATCTAGCGAACCAGAACACCGGGGAGCTGTTTTTT.

This clonotype was counted ten times or more. V is TRBV7-9 and J is TRBJ2-7; D might be TRBD2 (6 bases). Germline loops: CDR1 SEHNR, CDR2 FQNEAQ (reference sequence). The CDR3 has 12 amino acids. Trimming took 5 bases from V and 3 from J, leaving 8 bases between them. CDR3 bases: TGTGCCAGCAGCCCGGGGGACTACGAGCAGTACGTC. It encodes CASSPGDYEQYV.